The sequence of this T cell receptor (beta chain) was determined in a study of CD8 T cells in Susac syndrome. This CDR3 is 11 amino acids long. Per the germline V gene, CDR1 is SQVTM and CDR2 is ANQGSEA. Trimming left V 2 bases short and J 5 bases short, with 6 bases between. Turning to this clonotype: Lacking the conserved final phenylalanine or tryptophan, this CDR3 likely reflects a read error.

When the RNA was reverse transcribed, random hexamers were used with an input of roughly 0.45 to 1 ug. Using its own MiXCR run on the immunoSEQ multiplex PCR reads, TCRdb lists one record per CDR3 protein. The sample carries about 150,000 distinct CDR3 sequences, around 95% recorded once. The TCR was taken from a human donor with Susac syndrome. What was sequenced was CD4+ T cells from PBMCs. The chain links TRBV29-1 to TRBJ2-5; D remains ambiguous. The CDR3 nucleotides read TGCAGCGTTGAAAAAGGGGAGACCCAGTACTTG. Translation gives CSVEKGETQYL.